The 15 T cell receptor beta chains presented below share a single source sample, sequenced in a study of OX40 agonist ivuxolimab in advanced cancers. The data were produced by immunoSEQ multiplex PCR, yet TCRdb's version contains in-frame clones alone and is incomplete. The sample carries around 30,000 clones, about 88% recorded once. Sequencing was performed on CD4+ or CD8+ T cells sorted from blood, taken in a trial of the OX40 agonist ivuxolimab. Source of these receptors: an adult with an advanced solid tumor such as melanoma, head and neck, liver or kidney cancer.

The V call is TRBV7-7, the J call TRBJ2-5; 8 positions match TRBD1. CDR3 length: 15 residues. The J segment lost 0 bases and the V segment lost 4 bases, leaving 4 bases of the junction unmatched. The germline CDR1 and CDR2 sequences are SSHAT and FNYEAQ (reference sequence). CDR3 sequence (DNA): TGTGCCAGCAGCTACCGGACAGGGTACCAAGAGACCCAGTACTTC. It codes for CASSYRTGYQETQYF.

V and J are TRBV11-2 and TRBJ2-2; D possibly matches TRBD1 or TRBD2 (5 bases each). Trimming took 5 bases from V and 9 from J, leaving 16 bases between them. Looked up from germline, CDR1 is SGHAT and CDR2 is FQNNGV. The CDR3 is 14 residues long. CDR3 sequence reads: CASSPPRGERELFF. The CDR3 bases are TGTGCCAGCAGCCCCCCTAGGGGAGAAAGGGAGCTGTTTTTT.

The genes are TRBV5-1 and TRBJ2-3; D call uncertain. Deletions cut 0 bases from V and 6 bases from J, with 5 bases between. This CDR3 has 12 amino acids. Germline assignment: CDR1 SGHRS and CDR2 YFSETQ. CDR3 DNA sequence: TGCGCCAGCAGCTTGGTTGGGGATACGCAGTATTTT. Amino acids: CASSLVGDTQYF.

This clone was seen more than once but under ten times. The chain is built from TRBV19 and TRBJ2-7; D is uncertain. The CDR3 runs 12 residues. Looked up from germline, CDR1 is LNHDA and CDR2 is SQIVND (reference sequence). V was trimmed by 5 bases and J by 4 bases, leaving 9 bases between them. This CDR3 reads CASSDGPYEQYF. CDR3 in DNA: TGTGCCAGTAGTGACGGACCATACGAGCAGTACTTC.

This sequence joins TRBV10-3 and TRBJ1-2, with D perhaps matching TRBD1 (5 bases). Germline values: CDR1 ENHRY, CDR2 SYGVKD. There are 15 residues in the CDR3. V was pared by 7 bases and J by 2 bases, with 17 bases between. The chain's CDR3 is CAITGGTFPNYGYTF. CDR3 nucleotides: TGTGCCATCACCGGCGGGACGTTCCCCAACTATGGCTACACCTTC.

J is TRBJ2-7 and V is TRBV29-1; 7 nucleotides align to TRBD2. V lost 4 bases and J lost 4; bases outside the gene matches: 10. CDR1 and CDR2 from the germline V gene are SQVTM and ANQGSEA. The CDR3 covers 14 residues. Here the CDR3 DNA reads TGCAGCGTTGGAGATGGCGGGAGAGGGTACGAGCAGTACTTC. Translating it yields CSVGDGGRGYEQYF.

The chain carries TRBV5-5 and TRBJ2-1; D remains ambiguous. Germline V lookup: CDR1 SGHKS, CDR2 YYEKEE (reference sequence). The CDR3 covers 12 residues. Deletions cut 2 bases from V and 7 bases from J, with 7 bases between. The chain's CDR3 is CASSFFGNEQFF. The CDR3 DNA sequence: TGTGCCAGCAGCTTTTTCGGAAATGAGCAGTTCTTC.

This chain links TRBV7-8 with TRBJ1-2; 8 bases fit TRBD1. Losses at the gene ends were 4 bases for V and 1 base for J; bases not matched to a gene: 11. The CDR3 spans 17 residues. Germline V gene lookup returns CDR1 SGHVS and CDR2 FQNEAQ. CDR3 nucleotide sequence: TGTGCCAGCAGCTCGGGGGGGACAGGCCCTTTTAACTATGGCTACACCTTC. This codes for CASSSGGTGPFNYGYTF.

The V and J genes are TRBV27 and TRBJ2-5; 9 positions match TRBD1. Per germline, CDR1 MNHEY and CDR2 SMNVEV (reference sequence). V lost 7 bases and J lost 5; bases outside the gene matches: 11. The CDR3 covers 15 residues. Here the CDR3 DNA reads TGTGCCAGCACGGGATTGGACAGGGGAAGGGAGACCCAGTACTTC. Protein sequence: CASTGLDRGRETQYF.

The CDR3 region is CASSLGDRGIEQYF. For the CDR3, the DNA is TGCGCCAGCAGCTTGGGGGACAGGGGCATCGAGCAGTACTTC. This sequence joins TRBV5-1 and TRBJ2-7; the match to TRBD1 covers 10 bases. The CDR3 has 14 residues. Germline CDR1 is SGHRS and CDR2 is YFSETQ. V was pared by 0 bases and J by 6 bases, with 3 bases of the junction left unmatched.

The chain employs TRBV7-9 and TRBJ2-7; 10 bases are shared with TRBD1. The germline V gene encodes CDR1 SEHNR and CDR2 FQNEAQ (reference sequence). The CDR3 loop spans 14 amino acids. V gave up 4 bases and J gave up 4 bases; unmatched junction bases: 4. The CDR3 coding sequence is TGTGCCAGCAGCTCCCGGGACAGGGGTTACGAGCAGTACTTC. Its protein product is CASSSRDRGYEQYF.

This rearrangement joins TRBV11-2 to TRBJ2-7, with no clear D. Germline CDR1 is SGHAT and CDR2 is FQNNGV. CDR3 size: 15 residues. The V end lost 0 bases, the J end lost 2 bases, and 11 bases lay between the germline ends. CDR3 protein: CASSLDRVRTYEQYF. The DNA of the CDR3 is TGTGCCAGCAGCTTAGATCGGGTCCGCACCTACGAGCAGTACTTC.

The V and J genes are TRBV11-3 and TRBJ2-3; TRBD2 matches 8 bases. The V gene's germline CDR1 is SGHNT and CDR2 YENEEA. This CDR3 region has 14 residues. V lost 6 bases, J lost 2 bases, and 4 bases stayed unmatched. As DNA, the CDR3 is TGTGCCAGCAGTGCTAGCGGGTCCACAGATACGCAGTATTTT. It translates to CASSASGSTDTQYF. Using reference TRBV11-3 and TRBJ2-3 for the parts outside the CDR3, the full variable domain is EAGVVQSPRYKIIEKKQPVAFWCNPISGHNTLYWYLQNLGQGPELLIRYENEEAVDDSQLPKDRFSAERLKGVDSTLKIQPAELGDSAVYLCASSASGSTDTQYFGPGTRLTVL.

The chain is built from TRBV19 and TRBJ2-3; 10 bases are shared with TRBD2. The CDR3 spans 15 residues. Germline V gene data show CDR1 as LNHDA and CDR2 as SQIVND (reference sequence). The V and J ends lost 3 bases and 1 base, in that order; junction bases with no gene match: 1. In nucleotides, the CDR3 is TGTGCCAGTAGTATCGGGACTAGCGGCACAGATACGCAGTATTTT. It encodes CASSIGTSGTDTQYF.

The V and J genes are TRBV5-5 and TRBJ2-3, with 11 bases matching TRBD2. The CDR3 spans 16 residues. Looked up from germline, CDR1 is SGHKS and CDR2 is YYEKEE (reference sequence). Unmatched junction bases numbered 2, after V lost 0 bases and J lost 2 bases. The DNA of the CDR3 is TGTGCCAGCAGCTTGGGGACTAGCGGGTTCACAGATACGCAGTATTTT. Translation gives CASSLGTSGFTDTQYF.